This is a list of T cell receptor beta chains from one sample in a study of cytomegalovirus exposure and HLA in healthy donors. Using immunoSEQ multiplex PCR, the repertoire was profiled, and TCRdb retains in-frame clones only, with some absent. The table includes 76,000 or so clones, over 60% detected once. Sequencing was done on a sample of PBMCs. The receptors shown here come from a woman in her forties in good health and CMV-seropositive. CDR3s include the opening cysteine and the closing phenylalanine or tryptophan. A D gene is named only where the DNA matches it firmly. The listing skips clone size in some rows; elsewhere it reads once, few, many or a size class.

CDR3: CASRRRGGPYNEQFF; DNA: TGTGCCAGCAGGAGACGGGGGGGGCCGTACAATGAGCAGTTCTTC; J: TRBJ2-1; size: -; V: TRBV6-5; D: TRBD2
CDR3: CASSRDRSYEQYF; DNA: TGTGCCAGCAGCCGGGACAGATCCTACGAGCAGTACTTC; J: TRBJ2-7; size: once; V: TRBV4-2; D: TRBD1
CDR3: CASSSDTDTQYF; DNA: TGTGCCAGCAGCTCAGACACAGATACGCAGTATTTT; J: TRBJ2-3; size: few; V: TRBV9; D: -
CDR3: CASSAPGLAINEQFF; DNA: TGTGCCAGCAGTGCACCGGGACTAGCGATCAATGAGCAGTTCTTC; J: TRBJ2-1; size: -; V: TRBV27; D: TRBD2
CDR3: CAISESSGGPYEQYF; DNA: TGTGCCATCAGTGAGTCCTCGGGAGGGCCCTACGAGCAGTACTTC; J: TRBJ2-7; size: -; V: TRBV10-3; D: TRBD2
CDR3: CASSSGQGETQYF; DNA: TGTGCCAGCAGCTCGGGACAGGGGGAGACCCAGTACTTC; J: TRBJ2-5; size: few; V: TRBV7-2; D: TRBD1
CDR3: CSSRETGYEQYF; DNA: TGTTCCAGCAGAGAGACGGGATACGAGCAGTACTTC; J: TRBJ2-7; size: -; V: TRBV2; D: -
CDR3: CASSLVGQGSNQPQHF; DNA: TGTGCCAGCAGCTTGGTGGGACAGGGGAGCAATCAGCCCCAGCATTTT; J: TRBJ1-5; size: -; V: TRBV5-5; D: TRBD1
CDR3: CSVRTGSLEQYF; DNA: TGCAGCGTCCGGACAGGGAGCCTCGAGCAGTACTTC; J: TRBJ2-7; size: -; V: TRBV29-1; D: TRBD1
CDR3: CASSLTSGISQETQYF; DNA: TGTGCCAGCAGTTTGACTAGCGGAATCTCTCAAGAGACCCAGTACTTC; J: TRBJ2-5; size: once; V: TRBV27; D: TRBD2
CDR3: CASSQDRRRQYF; DNA: TGTGCCAGCAGCCAAGATAGGCGGAGGCAGTACTTC; J: TRBJ2-7; size: -; V: TRBV14; D: -
CDR3: CASSLRDFNEQFF; DNA: TGTGCCAGCAGTCTCAGGGATTTCAATGAGCAGTTCTTC; J: TRBJ2-1; size: few; V: TRBV21-1; D: -
CDR3: CASSVGQGSFNYGYTF; DNA: TGTGCCAGCAGCGTCGGACAGGGATCTTTCAACTATGGCTACACCTTC; J: TRBJ1-2; size: -; V: TRBV9; D: TRBD1
CDR3: CASSNGPPYRQGGNYNSPLHF; DNA: TGTGCCAGCAGCAACGGCCCCCCGTACAGACAGGGTGGAAACTATAATTCACCCCTCCACTTT; J: TRBJ1-6; size: -; V: TRBV21-1; D: -
CDR3: CASSLLDNPIYEQYF; DNA: TGCGCCAGCAGCTTGTTAGACAATCCCATTTACGAGCAGTACTTC; J: TRBJ2-7; size: -; V: TRBV5-1; D: -
CDR3: CASSSGQGNQPQHF; DNA: TGTGCCAGCAGCTCTGGACAGGGCAATCAGCCCCAGCATTTT; J: TRBJ1-5; size: -; V: TRBV7-9; D: TRBD1
CDR3: CAISESDRTQEAFF; DNA: TGTGCCATCAGTGAGTCGGACAGGACACAGGAAGCTTTCTTT; J: TRBJ1-1; size: -; V: TRBV10-3; D: TRBD1
CDR3: CASTTHGSLGGSSYEQYF; DNA: TGTGCCAGCACCACTCATGGGTCGTTGGGCGGGAGCTCCTACGAGCAGTACTTC; J: TRBJ2-7; size: -; V: TRBV28; D: TRBD2
CDR3: CASSLGLAGNSYEQYF; DNA: TGTGCCAGCAGCCTGGGTCTAGCGGGCAACTCCTACGAGCAGTACTTC; J: TRBJ2-7; size: -; V: TRBV4-2; D: TRBD2
CDR3: CASSLYRTAPPYEQYF; DNA: TGTGCCAGCAGTTTATACCGGACAGCTCCGCCCTACGAGCAGTACTTC; J: TRBJ2-7; size: once; V: TRBV27; D: -
CDR3: CATQAGYTF; DNA: TGTGCCACCCAAGCCGGCTACACCTTC; J: TRBJ1-2; size: -; V: TRBV5-8; D: -
CDR3: CSVAPVDRVYEQYF; DNA: TGCAGCGTTGCCCCAGTAGACAGGGTCTACGAGCAGTACTTC; J: TRBJ2-7; size: -; V: TRBV29-1; D: TRBD1
CDR3: CASSLNRQGDTQYF; DNA: TGCGCCAGCAGCTTGAACCGTCAGGGAGATACGCAGTATTTT; J: TRBJ2-3; size: once; V: TRBV5-1; D: -
CDR3: CASSPDKNQPQHF; DNA: TGTGCCAGCTCACCGGACAAAAATCAGCCCCAGCATTTT; J: TRBJ1-5; size: -; V: TRBV18; D: -
CDR3: CSARRGVGTDTQYF; DNA: TGCAGCGCTCGTCGGGGGGTGGGCACAGATACGCAGTATTTT; J: TRBJ2-3; size: few; V: TRBV29-1; D: TRBD2
CDR3: CASIPGGAGEKLFF; DNA: TGTGCCAGCATCCCGGGGGGGGCAGGTGAAAAACTGTTTTTT; J: TRBJ1-4; size: -; V: TRBV28; D: -
CDR3: CASSLVGTGGTEAFF; DNA: TGTGCCAGCAGCTTAGTCGGGACAGGGGGAACTGAAGCTTTCTTT; J: TRBJ1-1; size: -; V: TRBV7-9; D: TRBD1
CDR3: CASRESGSYEQYF; DNA: TGTGCCAGCAGAGAAAGCGGATCCTACGAGCAGTACTTC; J: TRBJ2-7; size: once; V: TRBV25-1; D: -
CDR3: CASSLQGPNEQYF; DNA: TGCGCCAGCAGCTTGCAGGGCCCCAACGAGCAGTACTTC; J: TRBJ2-7; size: -; V: TRBV5-1; D: -
CDR3: CASSFRGREKLFF; DNA: TGTGCCAGCAGCTTTAGGGGGCGGGAAAAACTGTTTTTT; J: TRBJ1-4; size: -; V: TRBV11-2; D: TRBD1
CDR3: CASSGLRTGDNQPQHF; DNA: TGTGCCAGCTCAGGACTTAGGACAGGAGACAATCAGCCCCAGCATTTT; J: TRBJ1-5; size: -; V: TRBV18; D: TRBD1
CDR3: CASSPGLEKYF; DNA: TGTGCCAGTAGTCCAGGGCTAGAGAAGTACTTC; J: TRBJ2-5; size: -; V: TRBV19; D: -
CDR3: CASSHPGISYEQYF; DNA: TGCGCCAGCAGCCACCCAGGTATCTCCTACGAGCAGTACTTC; J: TRBJ2-7; size: few; V: TRBV4-1; D: -
CDR3: CASSYDRNTEAFF; DNA: TGTGCCAGCAGTTACGACAGGAACACTGAAGCTTTCTTT; J: TRBJ1-1; size: -; V: TRBV6-6; D: -
CDR3: CASGGLAGVSTDTQYF; DNA: TGCGCCAGCGGGGGACTAGCGGGGGTGAGCACAGATACGCAGTATTTT; J: TRBJ2-3; size: -; V: TRBV5-1; D: TRBD2
CDR3: CASSYSAGGWGNEQFF; DNA: TGTGCCAGCAGTTACTCGGCAGGGGGCTGGGGCAATGAGCAGTTCTTC; J: TRBJ2-1; size: -; V: TRBV6-5; D: TRBD1
CDR3: CASSSVQTASNSPLHF; DNA: TGTGCCAGCAGTTCCGTGCAGACAGCCTCAAATTCACCCCTCCACTTT; J: TRBJ1-6; size: -; V: TRBV27; D: -
CDR3: CASTAPGSGGTEAFF; DNA: TGTGCCAGCACCGCCCCCGGGTCCGGGGGCACTGAAGCTTTCTTT; J: TRBJ1-1; size: -; V: TRBV7-9; D: -
CDR3: CAWRASRGSFSSYNSPLHF; DNA: TGTGCCTGGAGGGCCTCTAGGGGGAGCTTTAGCTCCTATAATTCACCCCTCCACTTT; J: TRBJ1-6; size: -; V: TRBV30; D: -
CDR3: CATSRAGPATEAFF; DNA: TGTGCCACCAGCAGAGCTGGGCCGGCCACTGAAGCTTTCTTT; J: TRBJ1-1; size: -; V: TRBV15; D: -
CDR3: CASKSGSVGTQYF; DNA: TGCGCCAGCAAGTCTGGTAGCGTGGGGACCCAGTACTTC; J: TRBJ2-5; size: -; V: TRBV5-1; D: -
CDR3: CASSLGVLYEQYF; DNA: TGCGCCAGCAGCTTAGGGGTTCTCTACGAGCAGTACTTC; J: TRBJ2-7; size: -; V: TRBV5-1; D: -